The TCR beta chain under discussion was sequenced for a study of shared clonotypes between healthy human individuals. In this sample, this clone turned up once. Sequencing used immunoSEQ multiplex PCR; TCRdb keeps in-frame clones, though not all of them. The repertoire includes about 1.4 million clones, roughly 96% of them detected once, and 1% to 1.5% sits in the top ten. CDR3 length: 13 residues. V was clipped by 4 bases and J by 5 bases, with 8 bases between them. The germline gives CDR1 SGHDN, CDR2 FVKESK. V gene TRBV14 combines with J gene TRBJ2-2; D not certain. The TCR was taken from a man aged 25 to 40 in good health. Sequenced sample: naive CD4+ T cells sorted from blood. Sample subset: CD45RA+ positively selected. The CDR3 sequence: CASSPYGTGELFF. The CDR3 coding sequence is TGTGCCAGCAGCCCCTACGGGACCGGGGAGCTGTTTTTT.